Listed here are 23 T cell receptor beta chains from one sample, sequenced in a study of blood T cell repertoires in COVID-19. This table comes from immunoSEQ multiplex PCR, and its TCRdb copy is limited to in-frame clones, with some not included. The sample lists tens of thousands of clones, around nine tenths occurring once. Sequenced material: peripheral blood. Every receptor here comes from a woman aged 80 or over with acute or convalescent COVID-19.

V usage is TRBV6-1 and J usage is TRBJ1-5; D is unclear. Trimming took off 2 bases at V and 4 bases at J, with 12 bases between the two ends. CDR3 length: 15 residues. Germline V CDR1 and CDR2: MNHNS, SASEGT. The CDR3 DNA reads as TGTGCCAGCAGTGAACAGGACGGGGTGAATCAGCCCCAGCATTTT. Translating gives CASSEQDGVNQPQHF.

The rearrangement links TRBV5-4 to TRBJ1-3; possibly TRBD1 for D (6 bases). Germline CDR1 and CDR2: SGHNT and YYREEE (reference sequence). The CDR3 covers 16 residues. Trimming shortened V by 1 base and J by 0 bases, and 11 bases separated the two germline ends. The chain's CDR3 is CASSLRTAPSGNTIYF. The DNA of the CDR3 is TGTGCCAGCAGCTTGCGGACAGCCCCCTCTGGAAACACCATATATTTT.

The chain recombines TRBV4-2 with TRBJ1-3, with D perhaps TRBD1 (6 bases). The V and J ends lost 4 bases and 0 bases respectively, with 13 bases between them. The CDR3 is 16 amino acids. Germline CDR1 is LGHNA and CDR2 is YNFKEQ. CDR3 nucleotides: TGTGCCAGCAGCCGTGACAGGTTAAGCTCTGGAAACACCATATATTTT. This translates into CASSRDRLSSGNTIYF.

The chain uses TRBV6-6 and TRBJ2-2; TRBD1 is a possible D gene (5 bases). Germline assignment: CDR1 MNHNY and CDR2 SVGAGI (reference sequence). CDR3 size: 15 residues. V lost 6 bases and J lost 3, with 14 bases in between. This chain's CDR3 is CASRPQGFDTGELFF. The CDR3 nucleotides are TGTGCCAGCAGACCCCAGGGTTTCGACACCGGGGAGCTGTTTTTT.

The V gene is TRBV24-1, the J gene TRBJ1-5, with D maybe TRBD1 (5 bases). V was clipped by 4 bases and J by 7 bases, with 13 bases between them. This CDR3 contains 14 residues. Germline CDR1 KGHDR, CDR2 SFDVKD. CDR3 in DNA: TGTGCCACCAGTGAAAGGGGCCTGGGACAGCCCCAGCATTTT. As protein: CATSERGLGQPQHF.

The chain links TRBV20-1 to TRBJ1-6; 11 bases map to TRBD1. This CDR3 is built from 13 residues. Trimming at V came to 3 bases and at J to 14 bases, leaving 6 bases not matched to a gene. The germline gives CDR1 DFQATT, CDR2 SNEGSKA (reference sequence). DNA for the CDR3: TGCAGTGCTAGTGGGACAGGGGGTTCGGCCCTCCACTTT. Translated, it gives CSASGTGGSALHF.

This clone was seen just once. The chain recombines TRBV9 with TRBJ2-1; 9 nucleotides align to TRBD2. V shed 0 bases, J shed 9 bases, and the junction held 7 bases outside the gene matches. Looked up from germline, CDR1 is SGDLS and CDR2 is YYNGEE. The CDR3 covers 15 residues. The CDR3 DNA sequence: TGTGCCAGCAGCGTAGCTCCTAGCGGGGATGGTGAGCAGTTCTTC. This codes for CASSVAPSGDGEQFF. Based on the CDR3 plus reference TRBV9 and TRBJ2-1, the full variable domain is DSGVTQTPKHLITATGQRVTLRCSPRSGDLSVYWYQQSLDQGLQFLIQYYNGEERAKGNILERFSAQQFPDLHSELNLSSLELGDSALYFCASSVAPSGDGEQFFGPGTRLTVL.

The V and J genes are TRBV30 and TRBJ1-2; D not resolved. The CDR3 runs to 13 residues. Deletions cut 2 bases from V and 4 bases from J, with 11 bases between. CDR1 GTSNPN and CDR2 SVGIG come from the germline V gene (reference sequence). The CDR3 bases are TGTGCCTGGAGTCATGGTGTCGGCTATGGCTACACCTTC. It is translated as CAWSHGVGYGYTF.

For the CDR3, the DNA is TGTGCCAGCAGCTTAGTAGCGGGAGGCACCGGGGAGCTGTTTTTT. Its protein is CASSLVAGGTGELFF. The chain links TRBV11-1 to TRBJ2-2, with 10 bases aligning to TRBD2. Germline assignment: CDR1 SGHAT and CDR2 FQDESV (reference sequence). The V segment lost 1 base and the J segment 4 bases; nucleotides outside the gene matches: 0. CDR3 size: 15 residues.

The chain has TRBV7-3 and TRBJ2-2, with TRBD2 as a possible D gene (5 bases). There are 16 residues in the CDR3. Trimming left V 3 bases short and J 4 bases short, with 15 bases between. Germline V gene data show CDR1 as SGHTA and CDR2 as FQGTGA. Written as DNA, the CDR3 is TGTGCCAGCAGCTTCGTCCGGCAGGCGGGCACCGGGGAGCTGTTTTTT. This translates into CASSFVRQAGTGELFF.

V is TRBV18 and J is TRBJ1-1, with D tentatively TRBD1 (6 bases). The germline CDR1 and CDR2 sequences are KGHSH and LQKENI. V shed 3 bases and J shed 1 base, with 18 bases lying between them. The CDR3 sequence is 17 residues long. The CDR3 DNA follows: TGTGCCAGCTCACCCCATCCGCCGGGACACTCGAACACTGAAGCTTTCTTT. This encodes CASSPHPPGHSNTEAFF. The full variable domain, in which reference TRBV18 and TRBJ1-1 provide the parts outside the CDR3, is NAGVMQNPRHLVRRRGQEARLRCSPMKGHSHVYWYRQLPEEGLKFMVYLQKENIIDESGMPKERFSAEFPKEGPSILRIQQVVRGDSAAYFCASSPHPPGHSNTEAFFGQGTRLTVV.

This clone was found a few times. V and J are TRBV2 and TRBJ1-2, with D possibly being TRBD1 (5 bases). Germline values: CDR1 SNHLY, CDR2 FYNNEI. The CDR3 totals 12 residues. The V gene lost 5 bases and the J gene lost 3 bases, with 7 bases spanning the gap. Here the CDR3 reads CASSRGDYGYTF. CDR3 nucleotide sequence: TGTGCCAGCAGTAGGGGTGACTATGGCTACACCTTC.

This clone was seen only a few times. This chain connects TRBV5-1 to TRBJ1-2; D may be TRBD1 (6 bases). Trimming cost V 3 bases and J 7 bases, with 13 bases left between them. CDR1 and CDR2 (germline): SGHRS, YFSETQ. There are 13 residues in the CDR3. CDR3 bases: TGCGCCAGCAGCTCCTTCCAGGGGTTTGGCTACACCTTC. It translates to CASSSFQGFGYTF. Looking up the rest from reference TRBV5-1 and TRBJ1-2 gives the full variable domain: KAGVTQTPRYLIKTRGQQVTLSCSPISGHRSVSWYQQTPGQGLQFLFEYFSETQRNKGNFPGRFSGRQFSNSRSEMNVSTLELGDSALYLCASSSFQGFGYTFGSGTRLTVV.

The rearrangement joins TRBV6-4 to TRBJ2-1; a possible D gene is TRBD2 (7 bases). Trimming shortened V by 6 bases and J by 7 bases, and 16 bases separated the two germline ends. CDR1 and CDR2 (germline): MRHNA, SNTAGT. The CDR3 runs to 14 residues. The CDR3 coding sequence is TGTGCCAGCAGCCTCCTTGGGGGGGCTAATGAGCAGTTCTTC. The encoded protein is CASSLLGGANEQFF.

The rearrangement uses TRBV9 and TRBJ2-1; a possible D gene is TRBD2 (6 bases). This CDR3 comprises 15 residues. Germline V gives CDR1 SGDLS, CDR2 YYNGEE. Trimming removed 2 bases at V and 4 bases at J, with 13 bases between. CDR3 in DNA: TGTGCCAGCAGCGTCGGGACTCTTGGGTACAATGAGCAGTTCTTC. It translates to CASSVGTLGYNEQFF.

The J gene is TRBJ2-3, the V gene TRBV5-4, with D uncertain. CDR1 and CDR2 from the germline V gene are SGHNT and YYREEE (reference sequence). V was shortened by 4 bases and J by 2 bases, with 17 bases between the two germline ends. There are 16 residues in the CDR3. CDR3 bases: TGTGCCAGCAGCCCGTCGACTCGAATAAACACAGATACGCAGTATTTT. This gives the protein CASSPSTRINTDTQYF.

The V gene is TRBV10-3, the J gene TRBJ2-7; 8 nucleotides line up with TRBD2. CDR1 ENHRY and CDR2 SYGVKD come from the germline V gene. V gave up 10 bases and J gave up 3 bases; unmatched junction bases: 8. The length of the CDR3 is 13 residues. The CDR3 DNA sequence: TGTGCCAGCGACGGGGGGGAGGGCTACGAGCAGTACTTC. Translated: CASDGGEGYEQYF.

The rearrangement uses TRBV7-2 and TRBJ2-1; 7 nucleotides agree with TRBD1. Trimming removed 5 bases from V and 5 bases from J; junction bases left unmatched: 15. This CDR3 is 17 amino acids long. From germline, CDR1 is SGHTA and CDR2 FQGNSA. For the CDR3, the DNA is TGTGCCAGCAGCGACGGACAGGCCCCGTTTGGAGACAATGAGCAGTTCTTC. Its translation: CASSDGQAPFGDNEQFF.

As DNA, the CDR3 is TGTGCCAGTAGTATCTTTGGACTCCGGGACAGGGATGAAAAACTGTTTTTT. Translating gives CASSIFGLRDRDEKLFF. This chain connects TRBV19 to TRBJ1-4, with 9 nucleotides matching TRBD1. Trimming took 3 bases from V and 6 from J; bases not matched to a gene: 11. CDR3 length: 17 amino acids. CDR1 is LNHDA, CDR2 SQIVND, per germline (reference sequence).

The rearrangement links TRBV5-4 to TRBJ2-7, with D possibly matching TRBD2 (5 bases). This CDR3 region has 14 residues. V lost 3 bases, J lost 4 bases, and 14 bases lay in between. The germline gives CDR1 SGHNT, CDR2 YYREEE (reference sequence). CDR3 residues: CASSSDSGAYEQYF. For the CDR3, the DNA is TGTGCCAGCAGCTCGGACTCTGGCGCGTACGAGCAGTACTTC.

The chain employs TRBV5-1 and TRBJ1-2; D is unclear. The CDR3 runs to 13 residues. Trimming removed 3 bases from V and 8 bases from J, with 14 bases in between. CDR1 is SGHRS and CDR2 is YFSETQ in the germline V gene. DNA for the CDR3: TGCGCCAGCAGCTCCGAGGGCGATAGGGGCTACACCTTC. This translates into CASSSEGDRGYTF.

The rearrangement joins TRBV7-9 to TRBJ1-1; D is perhaps TRBD1 (6 bases). Germline CDR1 reads SEHNR; CDR2 reads FQNEAQ (reference sequence). CDR3 length equals 13 residues. Trimming shortened V by 4 bases and J by 3 bases, and 9 bases separated the two germline ends. CDR3 protein: CASSSTGYTEAFF. The DNA of the CDR3 is TGTGCCAGCAGCTCGACAGGTTACACTGAAGCTTTCTTT.

This clone was observed a single time. The chain employs TRBV7-2 and TRBJ1-5; a possible D gene is TRBD1 (6 bases). CDR3 length equals 15 residues. Trimming removed 5 bases from V and 0 bases from J, with 11 bases in between. Germline CDR1 SGHTA, CDR2 FQGNSA. As DNA, the CDR3 is TGTGCCAGCAGCCTACAGGGTAATAGCAATCAGCCCCAGCATTTT. This codes for CASSLQGNSNQPQHF. The full variable domain, its missing parts supplied by reference TRBV7-2 and TRBJ1-5, is GAGVSQSPSNKVTEKGKDVELRCDPISGHTALYWYRQSLGQGLEFLIYFQGNSAPDKSGLPSDRFSAERTGGSVSTLTIQRTQQEDSAVYLCASSLQGNSNQPQHFGDGTRLSIL.